Presented here are 29 T cell receptor beta chains from one specimen sequenced in a study of Ad26.COV2.S vaccination and SARS-CoV-2 variants. TCRdb's copy holds only in-frame clones and misses some; the assay was immunoSEQ multiplex PCR. The sample contains 400,000 or so clones, approximately 90% of which appear only once. As to treatment: roughly 20 received Ad26.COV2.S at low or high dose, single or two shots; about 5 received placebo; per-sample allocation not given. Sampling was done on day 63 after the first vaccine or placebo injection. The source material was peripheral blood, sampled in a trial of Ad26.COV2.S vaccine versus placebo. These receptors were obtained from a person between 18 and 65 years old who received the Ad26.COV2.S COVID-19 vaccine or a placebo.

This chain links TRBV21-1 with TRBJ1-5. TRBV21-1 represents a pseudogene. This CDR3 is built from 17 residues. CDR3 residues: CASSKAKRGWSNQPQHF. The CDR3 coding sequence is TGTGCCAGCAGCAAAGCTAAGAGGGGCTGGAGCAATCAGCCCCAGCATTTT.

J is TRBJ1-6 and V is TRBV11-2; D is uncertain. Trimming cost V 1 base and J 10 bases, with 11 bases left between them. This CDR3 has 14 residues. The germline V gene encodes CDR1 SGHAT and CDR2 FQNNGV. CDR3 residues: CASSLAGRSSPLHF. The CDR3 nucleotides are TGTGCCAGCAGCTTAGCAGGCAGGTCATCACCCCTCCACTTT.

The chain joins TRBV7-9 to TRBJ1-1; D ambiguous. Deletions cut 3 bases from V and 6 bases from J, with 17 bases between. Germline assignment: CDR1 SEHNR and CDR2 FQNEAQ (reference sequence). The CDR3 loop spans 15 amino acids. The DNA for the CDR3 is TGTGCCAGCAGCTTCGGCAGTCCAGGTGTCGCTGAAGCTTTCTTT. Translation gives CASSFGSPGVAEAFF.

This chain uses TRBV5-1 with TRBJ2-1; 9 bases are shared with TRBD2. CDR3 length: 16 residues. Per germline, CDR1 SGHRS and CDR2 YFSETQ. V dropped 0 bases and J dropped 3; count of bases not matched to a gene: 4. CDR3 in DNA: TGCGCCAGCAGCTTGGCGACTAGCGGAGACTACAATGAGCAGTTCTTC. This sequence encodes CASSLATSGDYNEQFF.

The chain recombines TRBV18 with TRBJ2-3; 10 positions agree with TRBD2. The CDR3 spans 16 residues. The trim removed 4 bases at V and 0 bases at J, leaving 4 bases unmatched. CDR1 and CDR2 from the germline V gene are KGHSH and LQKENI. The CDR3 reads CASSRDSGGSTDTQYF. The CDR3 DNA sequence: TGTGCCAGCTCACGGGATAGCGGGGGGAGCACAGATACGCAGTATTTT.

The chain recombines TRBV15 with TRBJ1-1, with 9 bases identical to TRBD1. V was pared by 5 bases and J by 0 bases, with 10 bases of the junction left unmatched. Germline V CDR1 and CDR2: LNHNV, YYDKDF (reference sequence). The CDR3 runs 17 residues. CDR3 nucleotide sequence: TGTGCCACCAGCGATCCGGGACAGGGAGTCATGAACACTGAAGCTTTCTTT. Its protein is CATSDPGQGVMNTEAFF.

The CDR3 bases are TGCGCCAGCAGCTTGACAGCGAACACTGAAGCTTTCTTT. Encoded protein: CASSLTANTEAFF. The V call is TRBV5-1, the J call TRBJ1-1, with unresolved D. Germline CDR1 and CDR2: SGHRS and YFSETQ. The germline V and J ends were trimmed by 1 base and 1 base, with 5 bases remaining between them. The CDR3 contains 13 residues.

The V call is TRBV7-2, the J call TRBJ1-4, with D tentatively TRBD1 (6 bases). The CDR3 sequence is 14 residues long. The germline V gene has CDR1 SGHTA and CDR2 FQGNSA. Trimming shortened V by 4 bases and J by 4 bases, and 10 bases separated the two germline ends. The DNA of the CDR3 is TGTGCCAGCAGCTCAGACAGGTTTAATGAAAAACTGTTTTTT. Translation gives CASSSDRFNEKLFF.

The V gene is TRBV24-1, the J gene TRBJ2-7; no definite D call. The CDR3 covers 13 residues. V was clipped by 3 bases and J by 3 bases, with 8 bases between them. Germline CDR1 KGHDR, CDR2 SFDVKD. The CDR3 coding sequence is TGTGCCACCAGTGATCTTACCAACTACGAGCAGTACTTC. This sequence encodes CATSDLTNYEQYF.

The J gene is TRBJ1-2, the V gene TRBV2; a weak D match, TRBD1 (5 bases). The CDR3 covers 12 residues. V lost 9 bases and J 3 bases, leaving 11 bases between the germline ends. Per the germline V gene, CDR1 is SNHLY and CDR2 is FYNNEI. The CDR3 DNA reads TGTGCCAGAGACAGACCTGACTATGGCTACACCTTC. Translation: CARDRPDYGYTF. Combining the CDR3 with reference TRBV2 and TRBJ1-2 gives the whole variable domain EPEVTQTPSHQVTQMGQEVILRCVPISNHLYFYWYRQILGQKVEFLVSFYNNEISEKSEIFDDQFSVERPDGSNFTLKIRSTKLEDSAMYFCARDRPDYGYTFGSGTRLTVV.

This sequence joins TRBV7-8 and TRBJ2-1, with 11 nucleotides matching TRBD2. V was clipped by 3 bases and J by 8 bases; unmatched bases: 9. The CDR3 sequence is 16 residues long. CDR1 is SGHVS, CDR2 FQNEAQ, per germline. CDR3 nucleotide sequence: TGTGCCAGCAGCTTGATCCTAGCGGGGGGCAACGATGAGCAGTTCTTC. Its protein is CASSLILAGGNDEQFF.

This clone was recorded a few times. The chain combines TRBV7-2 with TRBJ1-6; D uncertain. The CDR3 has 12 amino acids. V lost 6 bases and J lost 7, with 7 bases in between. CDR1 and CDR2 from the germline V gene are SGHTA and FQGNSA. The CDR3 is CASRAENSPLHF. The CDR3 DNA reads as TGTGCCAGCAGGGCAGAGAATTCACCCCTCCACTTT.

Concerning this clone: The sample has other DNA sequences that encode this CDR3 too. V and J are TRBV6-5 and TRBJ1-1, with unresolved D. V lost 5 bases, J lost 1 base, and 2 bases lay in between. In germline, CDR1 is MNHEY, CDR2 SVGAGI. The CDR3 runs to 11 residues. The CDR3 loop reads CASSRNTEAFF. CDR3 bases: TGTGCCAGCAGTAGGAACACTGAAGCTTTCTTT.

This clone was picked up a small number of times. The V and J genes are TRBV6-5 and TRBJ2-7; maybe TRBD1 (6 bases). Per the germline V gene, CDR1 is MNHEY and CDR2 is SVGAGI. V dropped 5 bases and J dropped 3 bases, with 14 bases sitting between them. The CDR3 has 14 residues. CDR3 protein: CASSHRVLGYEQYF. DNA for the CDR3: TGTGCCAGCAGTCACAGGGTCCTCGGCTACGAGCAGTACTTC.

The CDR3 sequence is CATSDSTGGRTQYF. The CDR3 DNA reads TGTGCCACCAGTGATTCTACAGGGGGCAGAACGCAGTATTTT. The chain recombines TRBV24-1 with TRBJ2-3; 9 bases line up with TRBD1. Trimming removed 2 bases from V and 9 bases from J; junction bases left unmatched: 5. Germline CDR1 KGHDR, CDR2 SFDVKD. The CDR3 runs 14 residues.

The V call is TRBV6-5, the J call TRBJ2-3; weak D call: TRBD1 (6 bases). This CDR3 region has 15 residues. Germline V gene data show CDR1 as MNHEY and CDR2 as SVGAGI. Trimming shortened V by 0 bases and J by 6 bases, and 13 bases separated the two germline ends. Written as DNA, the CDR3 is TGTGCCAGCAGTTACTCCCCCGACAGGTCCGATACGCAGTATTTT. Its protein is CASSYSPDRSDTQYF.

The V gene is TRBV5-1, the J gene TRBJ2-5, with D unresolved. CDR1 SGHRS and CDR2 YFSETQ come from the germline V gene. V was cut by 5 bases and J by 5 bases, with 25 bases left in between. This CDR3 is 17 amino acids long. The CDR3 protein is CASSNLGEQPGWETQYF. In nucleotides, the CDR3 is TGCGCCAGCAGTAACCTCGGAGAGCAGCCTGGGTGGGAGACCCAGTACTTC. Complete variable domain (other parts from reference TRBV5-1 and TRBJ2-5): KAGVTQTPRYLIKTRGQQVTLSCSPISGHRSVSWYQQTPGQGLQFLFEYFSETQRNKGNFPGRFSGRQFSNSRSEMNVSTLELGDSALYLCASSNLGEQPGWETQYFGPGTRLLVL.

The gene calls are TRBV14 and TRBJ2-3; weak D call: TRBD2 (6 bases). Trimming removed 3 bases from V and 3 bases from J, with 13 bases in between. The CDR3 runs 15 residues. Germline values: CDR1 SGHDN, CDR2 FVKESK. CDR3 bases: TGTGCCAGCAGCCACGACGGGGGTGGGACAGATACGCAGTATTTT. Translated, it gives CASSHDGGGTDTQYF.

The chain employs TRBV27 and TRBJ2-5; D call uncertain. CDR1 is MNHEY and CDR2 is SMNVEV in the germline V gene (reference sequence). The CDR3 covers 15 residues. V gave up 7 bases and J gave up 2 bases, with 17 bases separating them. CDR3 sequence reads: CASKPSPAHQETQYF. For the CDR3, the DNA is TGTGCCAGCAAGCCTTCGCCGGCACATCAAGAGACCCAGTACTTC.

The chain links TRBV6-5 to TRBJ1-1; D uncertain. With 6 bases removed from V and 6 bases from J, the gap between germline ends came to 17 bases. The CDR3 covers 14 residues. Germline loops: CDR1 MNHEY, CDR2 SVGAGI. CDR3 residues: CASRPGPYGSEAFF. CDR3 coding DNA: TGTGCCAGCAGACCTGGACCTTACGGCTCTGAAGCTTTCTTT.

This clone was recorded only once. The chain has TRBV7-9 and TRBJ1-5; no clear D gene. The CDR3 has 15 residues. Per the germline V gene, CDR1 is SEHNR and CDR2 is FQNEAQ (reference sequence). V was clipped by 1 base and J by 7 bases, with 14 bases between them. In DNA, the CDR3 is TGTGCCAGCAGCTTAGGGTCTGGGAATCACCAGCCCCAGCATTTT. This encodes CASSLGSGNHQPQHF.

The chain joins TRBV18 to TRBJ1-1; TRBD1 might be the D (5 bases). V lost 2 bases, J lost 4 bases, and 8 bases lay in between. CDR1 is KGHSH, CDR2 LQKENI, per germline. The CDR3 is 13 amino acids. CDR3 sequence reads: CASSPVGGTEAFF. The DNA for the CDR3 is TGTGCCAGCTCACCAGTTGGGGGCACTGAAGCTTTCTTT.

V is TRBV27 and J is TRBJ1-5; 8 bases map to TRBD1. Per germline, CDR1 MNHEY and CDR2 SMNVEV (reference sequence). With 6 bases clipped from V and 0 bases from J, the junction kept 16 bases outside the gene matches. There are 19 residues in the CDR3. Here the CDR3 reads CASRSQGQGALYSNQPQHF. The DNA for the CDR3 is TGTGCCAGCAGATCACAAGGACAGGGAGCGCTTTATAGCAATCAGCCCCAGCATTTT.

In DNA, the CDR3 is TGTGCCAGCAGCTTTGGCGGGGCCTCCTACGAGCAGTACTTC. Translating gives CASSFGGASYEQYF. The J gene is TRBJ2-7, the V gene TRBV7-2, with D possibly being TRBD2 (6 bases). Per germline, CDR1 SGHTA and CDR2 FQGNSA. CDR3 length equals 14 residues. Trimming pared 3 bases from V and 0 bases from J, leaving 9 bases between.

The chain recombines TRBV19 with TRBJ1-6; no definite D call. The CDR3 consists of 14 residues. The germline V gene encodes CDR1 LNHDA and CDR2 SQIVND (reference sequence). V lost 3 bases and J lost 5, with 8 bases in between. CDR3 coding DNA: TGTGCCAGTAGTATCGGGATCGATAATTCACCCCTCCACTTT. This encodes CASSIGIDNSPLHF.

The chain combines TRBV6-5 with TRBJ1-1, with D hard to call. The CDR3 has 16 residues. V was shortened by 0 bases and J by 3 bases, with 14 bases between the two germline ends. Germline V CDR1 and CDR2: MNHEY, SVGAGI. The CDR3 here is CASSYSWAGRDTEAFF. In DNA, the CDR3 is TGTGCCAGCAGTTACTCGTGGGCAGGTCGGGACACTGAAGCTTTCTTT.

The chain links TRBV2 to TRBJ2-7, with TRBD2 identical over 10 bases. Germline assignment: CDR1 SNHLY and CDR2 FYNNEI. V was clipped by 8 bases and J by 2 bases; unmatched bases: 9. The CDR3 has 15 amino acids. The CDR3 sequence is CASRPFSGGTYEQYF. CDR3 bases: TGTGCCAGCCGACCGTTTAGCGGGGGGACCTACGAGCAGTACTTC.

The rearrangement uses TRBV27 and TRBJ1-1, with D tentatively TRBD1 (5 bases). Trimming removed 5 bases from V and 0 bases from J, with 10 bases in between. Germline values: CDR1 MNHEY, CDR2 SMNVEV (reference sequence). The CDR3 length is 14 residues. The CDR3 DNA sequence: TGTGCCAGCAGTGCTCCAGGGCTGAACACTGAAGCTTTCTTT. Its protein is CASSAPGLNTEAFF.

The V gene is TRBV19, the J gene TRBJ2-2; D might be TRBD2 (5 bases). Per germline, CDR1 LNHDA and CDR2 SQIVND (reference sequence). V was cut by 7 bases and J by 1 base, with 13 bases left in between. This CDR3 has 15 amino acids. The CDR3 DNA follows: TGTGCCAGTACGCCGGGTCGGGAGAACACCGGGGAGCTGTTTTTT. Translating gives CASTPGRENTGELFF.